This T cell receptor (beta chain) was recorded in a study of T cells after yellow fever vaccination. In the case of this clonotype: Its target is not known.

The CDR3 covers 14 residues. Deletions cut 3 bases from V and 2 bases from J, with 7 bases between. Making TCR cDNA involved 5'RACE template switching, which added UMIs and a universal primer site. MiXCR was run by TCRdb on the 5' RACE reads, yielding one entry per CDR3 protein. The table has 200,000 to 300,000 distinct CDR3 sequences, over 10% seen once. Overall study results and limits: The bulk population could contribute abundant contaminating clonotypes to FACS-sorted repertoires.

The receptor comes from a man between 25 and 39 years old who received the YFV17D yellow fever vaccine. Sequencing was performed on CD4+ T cells sorted from PBMCs, taken 45 days after the yellow fever booster vaccination. The V call is TRBV12-3 or TRBV12-4, the J call TRBJ1-4, with D perhaps matching TRBD1 (5 bases). This CDR3 reads CASSFWGTNEKLFF. The CDR3 nucleotides are TGTGCCAGCAGTTTTTGGGGGACTAATGAAAAACTGTTTTTT.